Listed below are T cell receptor beta chains from one sample, sequenced in a study of blood T cells in healthy people across ages. TCRdb processed the 5' RACE reads anew with MiXCR; each CDR3 protein has one entry. The sample includes roughly 500,000 distinct CDR3 sequences, about 26% of them seen just once. Sequencing used blood. The receptor set was obtained from a woman between 70 and 85 years old in good health. CDR3s include the opening cysteine and the closing phenylalanine or tryptophan.

j_call v_call cdr3_aa
TRBJ2-3 TRBV7-2 CASSRDSTSTDTQYF
TRBJ1-1 TRBV5-1 CASSLRGFGTEAFF
TRBJ2-5 TRBV20-1 CGGSGGSETQYF
TRBJ2-7 TRBV20-1 CSASPGQVSEQYF
TRBJ2-5 TRBV15 CATSRLLADQETQYF
TRBJ2-3 TRBV7-3 CASSLTTTDTQYF
TRBJ2-5 TRBV20-1 CSAKQGTETQYF
NA TRBV2 CASSVDQDYEQYF
TRBJ2-3 TRBV6-1 CASNRPISTDTQYF
TRBJ1-3 TRBV7-8 CASSFPGGGNTIYF